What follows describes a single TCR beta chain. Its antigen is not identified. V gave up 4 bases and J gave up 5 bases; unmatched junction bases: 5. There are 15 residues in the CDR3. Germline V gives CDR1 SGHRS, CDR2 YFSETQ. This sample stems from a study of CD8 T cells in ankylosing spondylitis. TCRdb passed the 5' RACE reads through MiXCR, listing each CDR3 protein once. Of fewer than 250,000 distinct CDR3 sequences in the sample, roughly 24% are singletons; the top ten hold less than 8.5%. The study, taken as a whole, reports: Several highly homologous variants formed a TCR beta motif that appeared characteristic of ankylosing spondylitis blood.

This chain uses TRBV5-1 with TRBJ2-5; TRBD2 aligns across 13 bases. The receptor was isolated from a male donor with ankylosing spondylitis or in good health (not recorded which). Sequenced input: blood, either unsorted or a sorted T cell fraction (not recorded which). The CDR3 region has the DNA TGCGCCAGCAGCCCGGGGACTAGCGGGATCGAGACCCAGTACTTC. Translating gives CASSPGTSGIETQYF.